This TCR beta chain was identified during a study of T cell clonality in common variable immunodeficiency (dated by TCRdb to 2013 to 2016). General conclusions and limits of the study: Even though DNA input was equal, the average per sample came to approximately 74,000 unique sequences for controls compared with 30,000 to 40,000 for CVID samples. According to the authors, finding the cause of the higher clonality in CVID would require sequencing the repertoires of T cell subpopulations. Healthy controls shared more TCRbeta clones with each other than CVID subjects shared among themselves (p < 0.0001). CVID TCRbeta sequences were reported to have fewer deletions and N-nucleotide insertions and to lack highly modified clones with 13 or more V deletions. TCRbeta clonality was higher in CVID subjects than in healthy controls (t-test p = 0.018), and the increase was most characteristic of about a third of subjects. Differences among patients in the CVID cohort limited the correlations between repertoire features and clinical complications.

This clone appeared many times. The antigen this receptor binds is unknown. The CDR3 end falls 3 residues outside the read, so it is completed with the germline J gene. CVID samples and control samples contributed equivalent amounts of genomic DNA as sequencing input. For every sample, a 60 bp segment covering the rearranged TCRbeta CDR3 region was amplified and then sequenced. TCRbeta amplification used the immunoSEQ assay, a bias-corrected multiplex PCR with high-throughput sequencing. Per the source publication's procedure: Every unique nucleotide sequence counted as a clone and was annotated with V, D and J genes, copy number and frequency. Sequences were labeled productive if in frame, and non-productive if out of frame or containing stop codons. As previously described, Shannon's entropy was used to calculate clonality. The predicted amino acid sequences of productive clones were used to derive mean CDR3 Kyte-Doolittle hydropathy. Scaled V gene usage was hierarchically clustered using Manhattan distance and complete linkage with the R hclust function. Sharing of clones by CDR3 amino acid sequence was evaluated through resampling of 12 repertoires per group over 100 rounds. The repertoires were searched for around 65 published EBV-specific and 200 to 300 published CMV-specific TCRbeta sequences. A couple of CVID samples yielding fewer than 10,000 sequences were excluded from analysis, leaving approximately 40 CVID repertoires. In its TCRdb copy, this immuneACCESS table keeps in-frame sequences only and misses some clones. Where compared with another copy, unresolved V genes explain less than half of these, and the others have no known cause. The DNA was the basis for D and trimming; V, J and clone size are from that table. The sample counts over 40,000 clones, each observed more than once. The biggest ten clones account for approximately 5.9% of the sample.

Most CVID patients and most healthy controls were of Caucasian heritage. Heparinized peripheral whole blood samples of about 5 to 9 ml were collected from each donor. Genomic DNA from adults with common variable immune deficiency (CVID) and from healthy adult controls was used for sequencing of TCRbeta CDR3 repertoires. A total of some 22 healthy adult volunteers (about twelve female and 10 or so male; age range roughly 20 to 75 years, mean age about 31) were included in the control group. Diluted blood was density-centrifuged over Hypaque 1077 or Ficoll-Paque to isolate peripheral blood mononuclear cells. Unsorted mononuclear cells served as the source of genomic DNA, which was extracted either by Qiagen column purification or by a centrifugation-based method. The CDR3 spans 11 residues, from the cysteine through the phenylalanine. Part of the CDR3 DNA is given, 24 bases translated from base 1.

The TCR was taken from a person aged 18-70 years in good health. Here the chain combines TRBV12-3 or TRBV12-4 and TRBJ1-2, with the D gene too uncertain to name. Source material: peripheral blood mononuclear cells. The CDR3 loop reads CASSFGGGYTF. Incomplete CDR3 DNA: TGTGCCAGCAGTTTTGGCGGGGGC.